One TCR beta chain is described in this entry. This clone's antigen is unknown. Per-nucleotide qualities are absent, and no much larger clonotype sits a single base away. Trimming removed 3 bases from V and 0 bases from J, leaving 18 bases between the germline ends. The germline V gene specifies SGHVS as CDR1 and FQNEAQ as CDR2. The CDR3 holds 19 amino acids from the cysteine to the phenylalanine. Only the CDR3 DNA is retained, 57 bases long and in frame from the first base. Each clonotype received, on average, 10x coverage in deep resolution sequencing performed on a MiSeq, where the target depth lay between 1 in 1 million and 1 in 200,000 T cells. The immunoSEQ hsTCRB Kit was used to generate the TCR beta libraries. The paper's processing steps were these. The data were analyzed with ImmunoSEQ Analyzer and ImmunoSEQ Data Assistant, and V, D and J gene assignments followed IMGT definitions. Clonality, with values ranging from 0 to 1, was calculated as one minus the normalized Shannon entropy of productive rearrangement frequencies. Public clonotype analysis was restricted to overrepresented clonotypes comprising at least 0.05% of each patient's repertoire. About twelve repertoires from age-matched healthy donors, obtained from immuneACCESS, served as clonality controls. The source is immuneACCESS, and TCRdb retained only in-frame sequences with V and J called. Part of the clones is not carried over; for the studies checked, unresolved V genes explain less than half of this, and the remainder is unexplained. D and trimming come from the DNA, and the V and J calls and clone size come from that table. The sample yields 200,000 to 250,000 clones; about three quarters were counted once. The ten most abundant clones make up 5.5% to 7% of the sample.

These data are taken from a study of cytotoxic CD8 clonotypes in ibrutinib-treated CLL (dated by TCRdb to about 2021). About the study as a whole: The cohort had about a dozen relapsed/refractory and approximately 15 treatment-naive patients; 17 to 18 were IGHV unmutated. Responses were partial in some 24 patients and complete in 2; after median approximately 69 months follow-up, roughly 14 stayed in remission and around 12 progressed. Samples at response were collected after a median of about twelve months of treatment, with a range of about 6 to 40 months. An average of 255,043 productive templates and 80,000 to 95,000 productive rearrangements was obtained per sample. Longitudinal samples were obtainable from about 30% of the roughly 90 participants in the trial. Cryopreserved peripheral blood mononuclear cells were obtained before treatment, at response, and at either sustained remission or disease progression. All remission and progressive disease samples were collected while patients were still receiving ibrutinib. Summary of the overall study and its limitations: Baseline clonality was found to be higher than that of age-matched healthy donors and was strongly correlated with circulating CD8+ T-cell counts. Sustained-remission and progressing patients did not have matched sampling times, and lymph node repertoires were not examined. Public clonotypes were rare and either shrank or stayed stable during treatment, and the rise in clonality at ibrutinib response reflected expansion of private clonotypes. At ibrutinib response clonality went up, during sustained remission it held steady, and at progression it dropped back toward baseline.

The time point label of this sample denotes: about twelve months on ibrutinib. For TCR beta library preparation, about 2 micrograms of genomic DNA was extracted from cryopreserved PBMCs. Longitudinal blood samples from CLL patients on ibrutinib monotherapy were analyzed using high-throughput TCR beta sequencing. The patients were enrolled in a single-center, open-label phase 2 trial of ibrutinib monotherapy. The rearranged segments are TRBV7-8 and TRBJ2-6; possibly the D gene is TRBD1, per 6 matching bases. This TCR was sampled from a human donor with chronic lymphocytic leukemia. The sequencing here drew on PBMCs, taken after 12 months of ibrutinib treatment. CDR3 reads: CASSFAGTGHPSGANVLTF. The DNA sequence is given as TGTGCCAGCAGCTTCGCCGGCACGGGACACCCCTCTGGGGCCAACGTCCTGACTTTC.